Listed here are 10 T cell receptor beta chains from one sample, sequenced in a study of CD8+CD57+ T cells in acquired aplastic anemia. Profiling that covered TCR beta VDJ and CDR3 relied on genomic DNA as its template. MiXCR, run by TCRdb on the reads, gives a single entry per CDR3 protein. The sample has around 230,000 distinct CDR3 sequences, approximately 60% seen once. The sequenced sample consisted of sorted CD4+, CD8+, or CD8+CD57+ T cells (not recorded which) from PBMCs. These receptors were obtained from a human donor in good health.

In its sample, this clonotype was seen many times. The CDR3 does not end in the conserved phenylalanine or tryptophan, so this is likely a read error. The limits of the CDR3 on the DNA are not certain, so only TCRdb's listed CDR3 is given. The chain combines TRBV2 with TRBJ2-7; the D call of TRBD1 is as the table states it, not checked on the DNA. The germline CDR1 and CDR2 sequences are SNHLY and FYNNEI. The CDR3 totals 11 residues, both ends included. CDR3 residues: CASTAQDRSNP.

This clonotype was observed many times. This chain joins TRBV5-1 and TRBJ2-2; maybe TRBD2 (5 bases). The V gene's germline CDR1 is SGHRS and CDR2 YFSETQ. The length of the CDR3 is 16 residues. V was trimmed by 0 bases and J by 2 bases, leaving 11 bases between them. Here the CDR3 reads CASSLVRAVNTGELFF. In nucleotides, the CDR3 is TGCGCCAGCAGCTTGGTGAGGGCAGTCAACACCGGGGAGCTGTTTTTT.

The V and J genes are TRBV20-1 and TRBJ1-5; unclear D gene. V was shortened by 6 bases and J by 7 bases, with 16 bases between the two germline ends. The CDR3 is made up of 13 amino acids. Per germline, CDR1 DFQATT and CDR2 SNEGSKA (reference sequence). CDR3 amino acids: CSAGGSERQPQHF. The DNA of the CDR3 is TGCAGTGCGGGAGGATCGGAGAGACAGCCCCAGCATTTT.

The V gene is TRBV19, the J gene TRBJ1-3; 9 bases fit TRBD1. After removal of 8 bases from V and 4 bases from J, the junction contained 6 bases not matched to a gene. Looked up from germline, CDR1 is LNHDA and CDR2 is SQIVND (reference sequence). The CDR3 covers 14 residues. The CDR3 DNA follows: TGTGCCAGTCAACAGGGGGCCTACGGAAACACCATATATTTT. Residues: CASQQGAYGNTIYF.

The V and J genes are TRBV20-1 and TRBJ2-7; the D is unclear. Between the trimmed V and J ends, which lost 0 bases and 3 bases, there was a span of 9 bases. The CDR3 covers 13 residues. Looked up from germline, CDR1 is DFQATT and CDR2 is SNEGSKA (reference sequence). The CDR3 spells CSARDHSNYEQYF. The CDR3 DNA is TGCAGTGCTAGAGATCATAGCAACTACGAGCAGTACTTC.

V gene TRBV19 combines with J gene TRBJ2-1; 9 nucleotides agree with TRBD2. The V segment lost 9 bases and the J segment 9 bases; nucleotides outside the gene matches: 12. The CDR3 is made up of 14 amino acids. The germline V gene encodes CDR1 LNHDA and CDR2 SQIVND (reference sequence). Here the CDR3 reads CASSPDGSGGEQFF. In DNA, the CDR3 is TGTGCCAGCAGCCCCGACGGTAGCGGGGGTGAGCAGTTCTTC.

This sequence joins TRBV2 and TRBJ1-1, with D uncertain. CDR1 is SNHLY and CDR2 is FYNNEI in the germline V gene. The CDR3 is 13 residues long. Trimming took off 6 bases at V and 2 bases at J, with 10 bases between the two ends. Here the CDR3 DNA reads TGTGCCAGCAGAGATAACGCTAACACTGAAGCTTTCTTT. It encodes CASRDNANTEAFF.

This clonotype has only a few counts. The gene calls are TRBV15 and TRBJ2-5; D is unresolved. V shed 5 bases and J shed 3 bases, with 13 bases lying between them. The germline CDR1 and CDR2 sequences are LNHNV and YYDKDF (reference sequence). The CDR3 consists of 14 residues. CDR3 residues: CATSSLLTEETQYF. The CDR3 DNA follows: TGTGCCACCAGCTCGCTACTAACTGAAGAGACCCAGTACTTC.

This chain links TRBV19 with TRBJ2-6; D is possibly TRBD2 (5 bases). The CDR3 spans 18 residues. Germline V CDR1 and CDR2: LNHDA, SQIVND (reference sequence). V was cut by 3 bases and J by 0 bases, with 15 bases left in between. The CDR3 protein is CASSIGGGIPSGANVLTF. CDR3 DNA: TGTGCCAGTAGTATCGGAGGAGGTATCCCCTCTGGGGCCAACGTCCTGACTTTC.

This clonotype was seen many times. The chain uses TRBV9 and TRBJ2-3; a possible D gene is TRBD2 (6 bases). The V end lost 4 bases, the J end lost 4 bases, and 13 bases lay between the germline ends. This CDR3 is 14 amino acids long. The germline V gene has CDR1 SGDLS and CDR2 YYNGEE. The DNA for the CDR3 is TGTGCCAGCAGCCCGACTGGCGGGGCAGATACGCAGTATTTT. Translation: CASSPTGGADTQYF.